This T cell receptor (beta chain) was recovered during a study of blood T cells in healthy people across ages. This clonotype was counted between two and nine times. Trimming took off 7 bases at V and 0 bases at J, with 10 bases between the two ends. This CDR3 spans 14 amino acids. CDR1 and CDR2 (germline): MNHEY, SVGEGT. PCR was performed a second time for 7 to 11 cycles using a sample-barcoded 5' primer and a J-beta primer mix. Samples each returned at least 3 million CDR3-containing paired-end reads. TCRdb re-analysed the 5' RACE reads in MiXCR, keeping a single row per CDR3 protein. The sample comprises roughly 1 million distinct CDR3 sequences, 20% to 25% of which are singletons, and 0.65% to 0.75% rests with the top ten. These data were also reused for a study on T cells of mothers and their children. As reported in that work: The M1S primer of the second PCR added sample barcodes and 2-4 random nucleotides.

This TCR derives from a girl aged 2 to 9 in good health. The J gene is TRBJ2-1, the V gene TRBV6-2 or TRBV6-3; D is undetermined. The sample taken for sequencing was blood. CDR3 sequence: CASTGWGSYNEQFF. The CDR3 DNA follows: TGTGCCAGCACTGGCTGGGGCTCCTACAATGAGCAGTTCTTC.